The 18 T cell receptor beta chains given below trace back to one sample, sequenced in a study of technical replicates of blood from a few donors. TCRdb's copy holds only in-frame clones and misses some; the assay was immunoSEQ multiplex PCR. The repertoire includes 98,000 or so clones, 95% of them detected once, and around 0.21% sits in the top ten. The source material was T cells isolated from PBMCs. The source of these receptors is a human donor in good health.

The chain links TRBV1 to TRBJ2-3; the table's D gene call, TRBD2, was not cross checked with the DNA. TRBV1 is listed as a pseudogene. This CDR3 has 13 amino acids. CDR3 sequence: CTSSPRVTDTQYF. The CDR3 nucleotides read TGCACCAGCAGCCCACGGGTCACAGATACGCAGTATTTT.

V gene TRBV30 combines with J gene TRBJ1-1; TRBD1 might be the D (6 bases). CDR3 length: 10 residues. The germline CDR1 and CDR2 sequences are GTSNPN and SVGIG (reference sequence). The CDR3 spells CAGEGAEAFF. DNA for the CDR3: TGTGCGGGGGAGGGGGCTGAAGCTTTCTTT.

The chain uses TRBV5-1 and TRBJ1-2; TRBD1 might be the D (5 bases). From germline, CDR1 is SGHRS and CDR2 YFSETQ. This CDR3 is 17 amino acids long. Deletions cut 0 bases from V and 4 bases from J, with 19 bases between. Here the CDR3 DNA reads TGCGCCAGCAGCTTGGACGAATCGGGGGACGAGAGCTATGGCTACACCTTC. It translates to CASSLDESGDESYGYTF.

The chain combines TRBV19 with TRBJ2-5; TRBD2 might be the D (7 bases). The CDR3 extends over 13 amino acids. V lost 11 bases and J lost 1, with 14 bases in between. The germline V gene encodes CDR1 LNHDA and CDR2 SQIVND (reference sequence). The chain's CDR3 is CACGGHPQETQYF. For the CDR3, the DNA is TGTGCCTGCGGGGGCCACCCCCAAGAGACCCAGTACTTC. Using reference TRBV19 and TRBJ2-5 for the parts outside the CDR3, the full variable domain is DGGITQSPKYLFRKEGQNVTLSCEQNLNHDAMYWYRQDPGQGLRLIYYSQIVNDFQKGDIAEGYSVSREKKESFPLTVTSAQKNPTAFYLCACGGHPQETQYFGPGTRLLVL.

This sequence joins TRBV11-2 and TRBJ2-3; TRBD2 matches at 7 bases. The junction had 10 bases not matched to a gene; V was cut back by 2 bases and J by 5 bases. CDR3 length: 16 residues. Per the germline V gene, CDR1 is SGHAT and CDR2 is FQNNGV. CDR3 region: CASSLNGGSQGDTQYF. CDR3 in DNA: TGTGCCAGCAGCTTAAACGGCGGGAGCCAGGGAGATACGCAGTATTTT. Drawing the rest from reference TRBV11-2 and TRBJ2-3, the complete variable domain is EAGVAQSPRYKIIEKRQSVAFWCNPISGHATLYWYQQILGQGPKLLIQFQNNGVVDDSQLPKDRFSAERLKGVDSTLKIQPAKLEDSAVYLCASSLNGGSQGDTQYFGPGTRLTVL.

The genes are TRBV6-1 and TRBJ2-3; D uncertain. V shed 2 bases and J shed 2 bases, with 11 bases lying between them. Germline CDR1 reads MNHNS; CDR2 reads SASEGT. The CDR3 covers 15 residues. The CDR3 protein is CASSERSFSTDTQYF. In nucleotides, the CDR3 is TGTGCCAGCAGTGAAAGGAGTTTTTCCACAGATACGCAGTATTTT.

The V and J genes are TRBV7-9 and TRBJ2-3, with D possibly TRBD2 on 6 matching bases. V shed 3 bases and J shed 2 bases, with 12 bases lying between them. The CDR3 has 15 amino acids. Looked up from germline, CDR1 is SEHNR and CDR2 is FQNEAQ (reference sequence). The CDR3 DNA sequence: TGTGCCAGCAGCTTTGGTAGCGGCGACACAGATACGCAGTATTTT. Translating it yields CASSFGSGDTDTQYF.

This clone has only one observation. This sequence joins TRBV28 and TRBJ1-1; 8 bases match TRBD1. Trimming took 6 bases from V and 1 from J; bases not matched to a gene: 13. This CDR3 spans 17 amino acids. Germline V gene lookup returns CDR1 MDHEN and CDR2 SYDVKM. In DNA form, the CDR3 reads TGTGCCAGCAGCATTATCCCCGGGACAGGACCGAACACTGAAGCTTTCTTT. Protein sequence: CASSIIPGTGPNTEAFF.

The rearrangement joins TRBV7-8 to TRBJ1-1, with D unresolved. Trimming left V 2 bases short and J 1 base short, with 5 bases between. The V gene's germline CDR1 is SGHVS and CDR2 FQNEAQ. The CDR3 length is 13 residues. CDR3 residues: CASSLNWNTEAFF. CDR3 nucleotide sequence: TGTGCCAGCAGCTTAAACTGGAACACTGAAGCTTTCTTT.

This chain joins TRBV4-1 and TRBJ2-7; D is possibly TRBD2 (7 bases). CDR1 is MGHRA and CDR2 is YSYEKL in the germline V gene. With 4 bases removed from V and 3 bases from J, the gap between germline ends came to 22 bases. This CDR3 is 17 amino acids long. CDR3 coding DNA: TGCGCCAGCAGCCCAAGTGCCGCGGGGGCCCTCGGCTACGAGCAGTACTTC. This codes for CASSPSAAGALGYEQYF.

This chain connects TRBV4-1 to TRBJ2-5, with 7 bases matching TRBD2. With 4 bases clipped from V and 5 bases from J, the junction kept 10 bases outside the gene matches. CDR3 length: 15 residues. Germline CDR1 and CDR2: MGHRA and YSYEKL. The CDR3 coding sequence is TGCGCCAGCAGCCCGACGGGACTAACCAGGGAGACCCAGTACTTC. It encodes CASSPTGLTRETQYF.

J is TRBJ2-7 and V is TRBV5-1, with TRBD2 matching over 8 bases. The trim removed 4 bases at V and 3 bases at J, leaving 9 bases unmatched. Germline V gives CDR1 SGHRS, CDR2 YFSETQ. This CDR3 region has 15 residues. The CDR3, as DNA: TGCGCCAGCAGCCTGGCGGGAGGACACGGCTACGAGCAGTACTTC. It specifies CASSLAGGHGYEQYF.

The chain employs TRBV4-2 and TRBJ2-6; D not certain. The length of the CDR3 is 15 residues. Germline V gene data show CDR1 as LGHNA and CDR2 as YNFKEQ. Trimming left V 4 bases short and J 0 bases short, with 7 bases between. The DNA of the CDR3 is TGTGCCAGCAGCCCGAGAGACTCTGGGGCCAACGTCCTGACTTTC. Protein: CASSPRDSGANVLTF.

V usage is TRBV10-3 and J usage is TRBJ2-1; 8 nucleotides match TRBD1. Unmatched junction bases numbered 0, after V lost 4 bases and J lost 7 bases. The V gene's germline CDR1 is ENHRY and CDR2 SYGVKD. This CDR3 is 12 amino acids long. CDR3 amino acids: CAISGQGNEQFF. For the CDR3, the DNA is TGTGCCATCAGTGGACAGGGGAATGAGCAGTTCTTC.

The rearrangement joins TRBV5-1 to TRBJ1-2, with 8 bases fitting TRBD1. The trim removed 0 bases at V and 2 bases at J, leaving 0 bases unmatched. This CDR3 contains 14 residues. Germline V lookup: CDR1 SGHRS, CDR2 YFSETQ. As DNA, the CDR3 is TGCGCCAGCAGCTTGGGGACAGGGAACTATGGCTACACCTTC. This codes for CASSLGTGNYGYTF. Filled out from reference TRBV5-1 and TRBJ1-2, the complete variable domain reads KAGVTQTPRYLIKTRGQQVTLSCSPISGHRSVSWYQQTPGQGLQFLFEYFSETQRNKGNFPGRFSGRQFSNSRSEMNVSTLELGDSALYLCASSLGTGNYGYTFGSGTRLTVV.

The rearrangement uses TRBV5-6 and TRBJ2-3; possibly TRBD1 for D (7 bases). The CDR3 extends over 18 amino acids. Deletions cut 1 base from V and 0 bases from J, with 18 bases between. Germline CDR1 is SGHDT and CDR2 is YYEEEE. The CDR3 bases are TGTGCCAGCAGCTTGAAAGGGACTGGACAGGACAGCACAGATACGCAGTATTTT. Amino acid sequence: CASSLKGTGQDSTDTQYF.

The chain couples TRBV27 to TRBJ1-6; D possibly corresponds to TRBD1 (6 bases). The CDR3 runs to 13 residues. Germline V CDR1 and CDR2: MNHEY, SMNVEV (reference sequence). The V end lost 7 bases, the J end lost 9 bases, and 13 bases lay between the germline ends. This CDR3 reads CASKNRETSPLHF. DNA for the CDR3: TGTGCCAGCAAAAACAGGGAGACTTCACCCCTCCACTTT.

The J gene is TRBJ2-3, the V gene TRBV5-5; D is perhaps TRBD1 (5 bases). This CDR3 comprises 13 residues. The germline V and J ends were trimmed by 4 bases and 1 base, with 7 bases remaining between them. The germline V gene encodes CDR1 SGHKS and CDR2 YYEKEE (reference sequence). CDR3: CASSLQGTDTQYF. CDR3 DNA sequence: TGTGCCAGCAGCCTACAGGGCACAGATACGCAGTATTTT.